The TCR beta chain under discussion was sequenced for a study of blood T cell repertoires in COVID-19. About the research overall: From the United States, Italy and Spain came samples of acute and convalescent COVID-19. PBMCs, B-cell-depleted T cells, or T cells provided the cDNA or gDNA that made up the material.

Germline assignment: CDR1 MNHEY and CDR2 SMNVEV (reference sequence). This CDR3 spans 13 amino acids. The trim removed 5 bases at V and 3 bases at J, leaving 3 bases unmatched. This clone was recorded a few times. As handled by the study authors: Estimated nucleated cell counts came from reference gene primer amplification. TCRdb's copy holds only in-frame clones and misses some; the assay was immunoSEQ multiplex PCR. V and J calls plus clone size are reproduced from that table; the DNA served to infer D and trimming. The repertoire holds roughly 140,000 clones, with about four fifths as singletons. Sequenced material: peripheral blood. This clonotype was sampled from a man aged 55 to 70 with acute or convalescent COVID-19. The V and J genes are TRBV27 and TRBJ1-2, with 7 bases identical to TRBD1. CDR3 loop: CASSRDRDYGYTF. CDR3 DNA sequence: TGTGCCAGCAGTAGGGACAGAGACTATGGCTACACCTTC.